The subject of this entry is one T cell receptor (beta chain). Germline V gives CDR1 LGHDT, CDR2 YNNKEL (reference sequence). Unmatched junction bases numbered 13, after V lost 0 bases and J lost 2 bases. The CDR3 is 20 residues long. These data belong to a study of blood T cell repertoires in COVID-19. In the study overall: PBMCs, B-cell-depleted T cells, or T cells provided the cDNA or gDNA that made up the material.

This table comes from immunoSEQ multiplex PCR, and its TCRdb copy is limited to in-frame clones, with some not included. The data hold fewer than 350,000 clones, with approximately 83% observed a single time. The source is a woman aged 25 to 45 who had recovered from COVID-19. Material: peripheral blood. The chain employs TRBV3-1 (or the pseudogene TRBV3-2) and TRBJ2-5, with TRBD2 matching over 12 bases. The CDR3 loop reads CASSQDLPLAGGRGQETQYF. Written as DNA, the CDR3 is TGTGCCAGCAGCCAAGATCTCCCACTAGCGGGGGGCCGGGGACAAGAGACCCAGTACTTC.